This T cell receptor (beta chain) stems from a study of long-term antiretroviral therapy in people with HIV. Deletions cut 4 bases from V and 7 bases from J, with 11 bases between. Germline values: CDR1 SQVTM, CDR2 ANQGSEA. The CDR3 sequence is 12 residues long. This clone was detected once. Version v3.0 of the immunoSEQ assay was performed at survey level. TCRdb keeps only in-frame clones here, not all; method: immunoSEQ multiplex PCR. The sample includes about 19,000 clones, 79% of them seen just once. This clonotype was obtained from a man between 18 and 35 years old with HIV. The genes are TRBV29-1 and TRBJ2-1; D is undetermined. The specimen comprised unsorted PBMCs, sampled at the start of antiretroviral therapy, before treatment. Here the CDR3 reads CSVVVSLNEQFF. The CDR3 DNA is TGCAGCGTTGTCGTTAGCTTGAATGAGCAGTTCTTC.